The 9 T cell receptor beta chains given below trace back to one sample, sequenced in a study of T cells in Graves' hyperthyroidism and ophthalmopathy. The investigators amplified TCR beta CDR3 regions from RNA transcripts. The TCR CDR3 was amplified in a first-round RT-PCR using the HTBI primer set. TCRdb recomputed calls from the multiplex PCR reads with MiXCR, one row per CDR3 protein. This table has a few hundred thousand distinct CDR3 sequences, more than 15% appearing once. Sequencing used blood. Every receptor here comes from a woman aged 40 to 50 with Graves' ophthalmopathy.

The genes are TRBV15 and TRBJ2-3; D is possibly TRBD1 or TRBD2 (5 bases each). The CDR3 length is 14 residues. The V end lost 1 base, the J end lost 4 bases, and 9 bases lay between the germline ends. The germline V gene encodes CDR1 LNHNV and CDR2 YYDKDF (reference sequence). The CDR3 sequence is CATSRAGHADTQYF. The CDR3 DNA sequence: TGTGCCACCAGCAGAGCGGGGCACGCAGATACGCAGTATTTT. Using reference TRBV15 and TRBJ2-3 for the parts outside the CDR3, the full variable domain is DAMVIQNPRYQVTQFGKPVTLSCSQTLNHNVMYWYQQKSSQAPKLLFHYYDKDFNNEADTPDNFQSRRPNTSFCFLDIRSPGLGDTAMYLCATSRAGHADTQYFGPGTRLTVL.

This clonotype was detected only a few times. Here the CDR3 reads CASSQQIREAFF. The CDR3 DNA is TGTGCCAGCAGTCAGCAGATTCGAGAAGCTTTCTTT. V gene TRBV28 combines with J gene TRBJ1-1; D call uncertain. From germline, CDR1 is MDHEN and CDR2 SYDVKM. This CDR3 has 12 amino acids. V was pared by 5 bases and J by 8 bases, with 12 bases between. Filled out from reference TRBV28 and TRBJ1-1, the complete variable domain reads DVKVTQSSRYLVKRTGEKVFLECVQDMDHENMFWYRQDPGLGLRLIYFSYDVKMKEKGDIPEGYSVSREKKERFSLILESASTNQTSMYLCASSQQIREAFFGQGTRLTVV.

The rearrangement uses TRBV18 and TRBJ1-2, with 7 bases aligning to TRBD1. Germline loops: CDR1 KGHSH, CDR2 LQKENI. V gave up 6 bases and J gave up 3 bases; unmatched junction bases: 4. This CDR3 has 13 residues. Here the CDR3 DNA reads TGTGCCAGCTCTCCAGGGGGGCACTATGGCTACACCTTC. Its translation: CASSPGGHYGYTF.

Points on this clonotype: One junction end disagrees with the germline gene, perhaps due to a read error. The chain recombines TRBV12-3 or TRBV12-4 with TRBJ2-7; 8 bases are shared with TRBD1. CDR3 size: 14 residues. DNA for the CDR3: TGTGCCAGCAGTTTGGACCTTGACAGGGGCGAGCAGTCCTTC. It specifies CASSLDLDRGEQSF.

This clonotype has at least ten counts. The chain joins TRBV18 to TRBJ2-3; 9 bases match TRBD2. This CDR3 spans 15 amino acids. Unmatched junction bases numbered 7, after V lost 4 bases and J lost 5 bases. Per germline, CDR1 KGHSH and CDR2 LQKENI. CDR3 nucleotides: TGTGCCAGCTCACGGACTAGCGAGATCGGAGATACGCAGTATTTT. This encodes CASSRTSEIGDTQYF.

This clonotype was detected a few times. The rearrangement uses TRBV12-3 or TRBV12-4 and TRBJ2-2; 10 bases are a match to TRBD2. The CDR3 covers 19 residues. The trim removed 0 bases at V and 4 bases at J, leaving 11 bases unmatched. The DNA for the CDR3 is TGTGCCAGCAGTTTAGCCTTAGGAAAAGCGGGAGGGTTCACCGGGGAGCTGTTTTTT. Its protein product is CASSLALGKAGGFTGELFF.

The rearrangement joins TRBV6-1 to TRBJ1-4, with TRBD1 identical over 9 bases. Trimming at V came to 7 bases and at J to 6 bases, leaving 6 bases not matched to a gene. The germline V gene has CDR1 MNHNS and CDR2 SASEGT. The length of the CDR3 is 14 residues. CDR3 in amino acids: CASNHRGLDEKLFF. The CDR3 DNA sequence: TGTGCCAGCAACCACAGGGGGCTCGATGAAAAACTGTTTTTT.

There are many counts of this clonotype. V gene TRBV27 combines with J gene TRBJ1-5, with D perhaps matching TRBD1 (5 bases). The CDR3 extends over 15 amino acids. V was cut by 5 bases and J by 5 bases, with 16 bases left in between. Germline CDR1 reads MNHEY; CDR2 reads SMNVEV (reference sequence). The CDR3: CASSPLGGFDQPQHF. The CDR3 nucleotides are TGTGCCAGCAGTCCACTGGGGGGATTCGATCAGCCCCAGCATTTT.

The J gene is TRBJ1-1, the V gene TRBV12-3 or TRBV12-4; D is unresolved. This CDR3 contains 13 residues. V was shortened by 1 base and J by 4 bases, with 7 bases between the two germline ends. This CDR3 reads CASSLGFSTEAFF. The CDR3 bases are TGTGCCAGCAGTTTAGGCTTTTCCACTGAAGCTTTCTTT.